This T cell receptor (beta chain) comes out of a study of T cell responses to AZD1222 COVID-19 vaccine. The data were produced by immunoSEQ multiplex PCR, yet TCRdb's version contains in-frame clones alone and is incomplete. In the table there are just over 150,000 clones, roughly 90% of which are singletons. Overall study findings and caveats: The study identified only a handful of AZD1222 recipients as seropositive at baseline. Donors were mostly white British, more females; clonal diversity possibly underestimated. There were repertoire samples only from the period after the peak T cell response.

Trimming cost V 6 bases and J 6 bases, with 18 bases left between them. Germline CDR1 KGHSH, CDR2 LQKENI. This CDR3 is built from 15 residues. Comment on this clone: Its target is not known.

This specimen consisted of peripheral blood, obtained 28 days after the second AZD1222 dose. This sequence joins TRBV18 and TRBJ1-5, with a weak D call TRBD1 (5 bases). This sequence was found in an adult who received the AZD1222 COVID-19 vaccine. CDR3 residues: CASSPSTGRVQPQHF. Here the CDR3 DNA reads TGTGCCAGCTCTCCCTCTACAGGTCGGGTTCAGCCCCAGCATTTT.